Listed below are T cell receptor beta chains from one sample, sequenced in a study of blood T cell repertoires in COVID-19. Sequencing used immunoSEQ multiplex PCR; TCRdb keeps in-frame clones, though not all of them. The sample carries around 300,000 clones, 80% to 90% recorded once. Specimen: peripheral blood. These receptors all come from a woman aged 70-85 years with acute or convalescent COVID-19. The CDR3 runs from the conserved cysteine through the conserved F or W. The D gene is left open where the match is weak. Rows may omit the clone size; those that give it use once, few, many or a size class.

>once|TRBJ2-5|.|TRBV5-1
TGCGCCAGCAGCTTGCTCCCTAGGGGGAATGGGCTAGAGACCCAGTACTTC
CASSLLPRGNGLETQYF
>.|TRBJ1-2|.|TRBV29-1
TGCAGCGTCGGCCCGACACAAAGGGGCTATGGCTACACCTTC
CSVGPTQRGYGYTF
>.|TRBJ1-6|.|TRBV15
TGTGCCACCAGCAGAGGAAGAGGGTCACCCCTCCACTTT
CATSRGRGSPLHF
>.|TRBJ2-3|TRBD2|TRBV5-6
TGTGCCAGCAGCTCCCAGACTAGCGGGGGGGACACAGATACGCAGTATTTT
CASSSQTSGGDTDTQYF
>.|TRBJ1-1|.|TRBV19
TGTGCCACCAGGACAGCTCAAAACACTGAAGCTTTCTTT
CATRTAQNTEAFF
>.|TRBJ2-1|TRBD1|TRBV15
TGTGCCACCAGCGGGGGATACGGGACAGTTCTGAATGAGCAGTTCTTC
CATSGGYGTVLNEQFF
>.|TRBJ2-7|TRBD2|TRBV5-8
TGTGCCAGCAGCTTCCGGGGGGGGTACTACGAGCAGTACTTC
CASSFRGGYYEQYF
>few|TRBJ1-2|.|TRBV18
TGTGCCAGCTCACGGGAGGCGGAGCGCTATGGCTACACCTTC
CASSREAERYGYTF
>.|TRBJ1-6|.|TRBV10-2
TGCGCCAGCAGGGACTGGGAGTCACCCCTCCACTTT
CASRDWESPLHF
>.|TRBJ2-7|TRBD1|TRBV10-3
TGTGCCATCAGTGACCCGGGACAGACGAATGACTACGAGCAGTACTTC
CAISDPGQTNDYEQYF
>.|TRBJ2-3|TRBD2|TRBV7-9
TGTGCCAGCAGCTGGGCTAGCGGGGGGGCAGCAGATACGCAGTATTTT
CASSWASGGAADTQYF
>few|TRBJ1-6|TRBD1|TRBV18
TGTGCCAGCTCACCAAAGGTCGGACAGGTTAATTCACCCCTCCACTTT
CASSPKVGQVNSPLHF
>.|TRBJ1-5|.|TRBV6-6
TGTGCCAGCAGTTACGGGGGCATCAATCAGCCCCAGCATTTT
CASSYGGINQPQHF
>few|TRBJ2-7|TRBD1|TRBV5-1
TGCGCCAGCAGCTTGACAGGGGGCTACGAGCAGTACTTC
CASSLTGGYEQYF
>.|TRBJ2-5|TRBD2|TRBV6-6
TGTGCCAGCAGCCGACTAGCGGGTCCCCCGGAGACCCAGTACTTC
CASSRLAGPPETQYF